The 21 T cell receptor beta chains presented below share a single source sample, sequenced in a study of cytomegalovirus exposure and HLA in healthy donors (dated by TCRdb to 2015 to 2018). To prepare the library, the immunoSEQ multiplex PCR assay was applied. For the multiplex PCR, a mixture combining 60 forward primers for TCR Vbeta segments and 13 reverse primers for TCR Jbeta segments was used. TCRdb holds this immuneACCESS table with in-frame rearrangements only. Some clones are missing; in checked studies, unresolved V genes explain under half, and the rest has no known cause. Recorded for this sample are some 120,000 clones; 70% to 80% of them occurred a single time. In total, the top ten clones hold roughly 9.3% of the sample. The sequenced material came from PBMCs. These receptors originate from a woman aged 45-60 years in good health and CMV-seropositive.

This clone was detected a few times. The chain employs TRBV29-1 and TRBJ2-7; the D is unclear. Germline V gene sequence: CDR1 SQVTM, CDR2 ANQGSEA. The CDR3 is made up of 12 amino acids. The V gene lost 4 bases and the J gene lost 2 bases, with 9 bases spanning the gap. CDR3 loop: CSVAGGAYEQYF. The CDR3 region has the DNA TGCAGCGTTGCGGGTGGAGCCTACGAGCAGTACTTC.

This clone was seen more than once but under ten times. The V and J genes are TRBV6-1 and TRBJ2-3; possible D gene TRBD2, 5 bases. In germline, CDR1 is MNHNS, CDR2 SASEGT. The CDR3 loop spans 13 amino acids. With 8 bases removed from V and 4 bases from J, the gap between germline ends came to 13 bases. CDR3: CASSRGPPDTQYF. The CDR3 DNA sequence: TGTGCCAGCTCTCGCGGGCCTCCAGATACGCAGTATTTT.

The V gene is TRBV7-2, the J gene TRBJ1-5, with 7 bases matching TRBD1. This CDR3 is 15 amino acids long. Germline loops: CDR1 SGHTA, CDR2 FQGNSA. Trimming at V came to 1 base and at J to 4 bases, leaving 4 bases not matched to a gene. CDR3 region: CASSLGGQVNQPQHF. The CDR3 region has the DNA TGTGCCAGCAGCTTAGGAGGACAGGTAAATCAGCCCCAGCATTTT.

This rearrangement joins TRBV5-4 to TRBJ1-3, with 9 bases lining up with TRBD1. The V segment lost 1 base and the J segment 7 bases; nucleotides outside the gene matches: 6. Germline V CDR1 and CDR2: SGHNT, YYREEE (reference sequence). The CDR3 totals 15 residues. CDR3 residues: CASSLPGTGINTIYF. In DNA, the CDR3 is TGTGCCAGCAGCTTGCCCGGGACAGGGATTAACACCATATATTTT.

The chain is built from TRBV6-6 and TRBJ2-3; 7 bases fit TRBD2. The CDR3 has 13 amino acids. Germline V gene data show CDR1 as MNHNY and CDR2 as SVGAGI (reference sequence). The J segment lost 3 bases and the V segment lost 7 bases, leaving 4 bases of the junction unmatched. The CDR3 loop reads CASIPSGTDTQYF. As DNA, the CDR3 is TGTGCCAGCATCCCTAGCGGAACAGATACGCAGTATTTT.

The V gene is TRBV7-2, the J gene TRBJ2-3; 8 nucleotides match TRBD2. The CDR3 is 15 residues long. Trimming took 2 bases from V and 3 from J; bases not matched to a gene: 4. CDR1 SGHTA and CDR2 FQGNSA come from the germline V gene. CDR3 in amino acids: CASSLSGSGTDTQYF. The CDR3 DNA is TGTGCCAGCAGCTTAAGCGGGAGTGGTACAGATACGCAGTATTTT.

A word on this clone: Other DNA variants within this sample encode the same CDR3. The V gene is TRBV5-1, the J gene TRBJ2-7; TRBD1 matches at 7 bases. This CDR3 has 14 amino acids. Germline V CDR1 and CDR2: SGHRS, YFSETQ. Trimming cost V 0 bases and J 2 bases; bases outside gene matches: 2. DNA of the CDR3: TGCGCCAGCAGCTTGGGACAGGGTCCCTACGAGCAGTACTTC. The encoded protein is CASSLGQGPYEQYF.

The chain combines TRBV2 with TRBJ1-3; 9 bases map to TRBD1. Unmatched junction bases numbered 10, after V lost 4 bases and J lost 12 bases. The germline gives CDR1 SNHLY, CDR2 FYNNEI. This CDR3 spans 14 amino acids. The CDR3 DNA reads TGTGCCAGCAGTGCAAGGACAGGGGTTCCGGGCATATATTTT. Translation: CASSARTGVPGIYF.

With regard to this clone: An end of the junction differs from the germline gene, which may be a read error. This chain connects TRBV7-7 to TRBJ2-1, with D possibly TRBD2 on 5 matching bases. Germline CDR1 and CDR2: SSHAT and FNYEAQ (reference sequence). The CDR3 contains 17 residues. The CDR3 spells CASSLAILPKGVIKQFF. The CDR3 DNA reads as TGTGCTAGCAGCTTAGCGATCTTACCGAAGGGAGTAATAAAGCAGTTCTTC.

A word on this clone: Other DNA sequences in this sample translate to the same CDR3. The chain combines TRBV30 with TRBJ1-5; D call uncertain. Germline V gene data show CDR1 as GTSNPN and CDR2 as SVGIG (reference sequence). V was shortened by 5 bases and J by 0 bases, with 8 bases between the two germline ends. This CDR3 contains 13 residues. The CDR3 sequence is CAWRTDSNQPQHF. CDR3 DNA sequence: TGTGCCTGGCGTACAGATAGCAATCAGCCCCAGCATTTT.

J is TRBJ1-3 and V is TRBV5-5, with D perhaps TRBD1 (5 bases). This CDR3 is built from 16 residues. CDR1 and CDR2 from the germline V gene are SGHKS and YYEKEE (reference sequence). V was cut by 4 bases and J by 4 bases, with 18 bases left in between. CDR3 bases: TGTGCCAGCAGCCTCTGGGGGGTACAATCCGGAAACACCATATATTTT. Translation: CASSLWGVQSGNTIYF.

A single count supports this clone. The rearrangement joins TRBV5-6 to TRBJ2-1; D gene ambiguous. The CDR3 is 11 amino acids. Germline assignment: CDR1 SGHDT and CDR2 YYEEEE. V gave up 7 bases and J gave up 7 bases, with 9 bases separating them. CDR3 in DNA: TGTGCCAGCGCCTATGTGAATGAGCAGTTCTTC. Protein: CASAYVNEQFF.

V and J are TRBV6-5 and TRBJ2-1, with 11 bases that match TRBD2. The CDR3 runs 15 residues. V shed 8 bases and J 6 bases; nucleotides not matched to a gene: 9. Germline V lookup: CDR1 MNHEY, CDR2 SVGAGI. The CDR3 loop is CASRRVAGGPNEQFF. The CDR3 DNA is TGTGCCAGCCGTCGTGTAGCGGGGGGGCCCAATGAGCAGTTCTTC.

This rearrangement joins TRBV7-9 to TRBJ2-7; 7 bases match TRBD2. This CDR3 has 14 residues. Germline CDR1 reads SEHNR; CDR2 reads FQNEAQ (reference sequence). V lost 6 bases, J lost 6 bases, and 11 bases stayed unmatched. The CDR3 is CASSPRTGGGEQYF. As DNA, the CDR3 is TGTGCCAGCAGTCCCCGGACTGGCGGGGGCGAGCAGTACTTC.

CDR3 in amino acids: CASSLGQRRVNTEAFF. The CDR3 DNA reads as TGTGCCAGCAGCTTGGGACAACGACGGGTTAACACTGAAGCTTTCTTT. The chain couples TRBV7-8 to TRBJ1-1, with D tentatively TRBD1 (6 bases). This CDR3 region has 16 residues. Germline CDR1 is SGHVS and CDR2 is FQNEAQ. Trimming stripped 3 bases from V and 2 bases from J, with 16 bases between.

V usage is TRBV18 and J usage is TRBJ1-4; 11 bases map to TRBD1. J gave up 8 bases and V 6 bases, and 5 bases lay outside the gene matches. Germline loops: CDR1 KGHSH, CDR2 LQKENI. The CDR3 is 14 residues long. CDR3 sequence reads: CASSRTGGQEKLFF. In DNA, the CDR3 is TGTGCCAGCTCGAGGACAGGGGGCCAGGAAAAACTGTTTTTT.

This clone was detected a few times. V gene TRBV6-5 combines with J gene TRBJ1-1; D call uncertain. This CDR3 is 13 amino acids long. Germline V CDR1 and CDR2: MNHEY, SVGAGI. Trimming pared 6 bases from V and 11 bases from J, leaving 19 bases between. CDR3 loop: CASSYTPPGPAFF. CDR3 nucleotides: TGTGCCAGCAGCTACACTCCACCAGGTCCGGCTTTCTTT.

The rearrangement uses TRBV9 and TRBJ2-2; the D gene is possibly TRBD1 (5 bases). V lost 3 bases and J 1 base, leaving 7 bases between the germline ends. Germline V CDR1 and CDR2: SGDLS, YYNGEE. The CDR3 loop spans 14 amino acids. The CDR3 reads CASSARENTGELFF. For the CDR3, the DNA is TGTGCCAGCAGCGCCAGGGAGAACACCGGGGAGCTGTTTTTT.

The rearrangement joins TRBV9 to TRBJ2-5, with a tentative D call TRBD2 (5 bases). Trimming took 0 bases from V and 5 from J, leaving 11 bases between them. Germline V gene data show CDR1 as SGDLS and CDR2 as YYNGEE. This CDR3 region has 14 residues. The CDR3 nucleotides read TGTGCCAGCAGCGTAGGAGGGAGTGGCGAGACCCAGTACTTC. As protein: CASSVGGSGETQYF.

This chain uses TRBV11-2 with TRBJ2-5; 7 bases are shared with TRBD1. With 6 bases clipped from V and 2 bases from J, the junction kept 3 bases outside the gene matches. From germline, CDR1 is SGHAT and CDR2 FQNNGV. CDR3 size: 13 residues. CDR3 region: CASRGQVQETQYF. The CDR3 coding sequence is TGTGCCAGCAGAGGACAGGTACAAGAGACCCAGTACTTC.

The chain combines TRBV7-2 with TRBJ2-1; D ambiguous. Germline V CDR1 and CDR2: SGHTA, FQGNSA. This CDR3 is 12 amino acids long. V lost 1 base and J 9 bases, leaving 7 bases between the germline ends. The CDR3 reads CASSLVSVEQFF. As DNA, the CDR3 is TGTGCCAGCAGCTTAGTTAGTGTTGAGCAGTTCTTC.